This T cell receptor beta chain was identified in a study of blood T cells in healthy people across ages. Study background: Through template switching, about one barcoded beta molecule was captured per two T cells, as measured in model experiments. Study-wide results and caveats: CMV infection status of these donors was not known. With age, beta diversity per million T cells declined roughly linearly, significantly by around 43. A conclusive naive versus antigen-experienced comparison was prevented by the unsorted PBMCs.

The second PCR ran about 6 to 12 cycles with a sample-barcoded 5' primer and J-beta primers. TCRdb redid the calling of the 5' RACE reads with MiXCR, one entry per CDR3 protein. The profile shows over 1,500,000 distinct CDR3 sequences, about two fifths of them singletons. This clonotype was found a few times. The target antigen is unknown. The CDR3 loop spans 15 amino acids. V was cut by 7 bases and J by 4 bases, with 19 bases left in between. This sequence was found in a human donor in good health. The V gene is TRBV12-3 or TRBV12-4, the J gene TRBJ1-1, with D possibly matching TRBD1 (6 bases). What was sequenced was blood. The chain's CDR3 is CASTPEGGVPTEAFF. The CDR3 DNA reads TGTGCCAGCACGCCCGAGGGGGGGGTCCCCACTGAAGCTTTCTTT.